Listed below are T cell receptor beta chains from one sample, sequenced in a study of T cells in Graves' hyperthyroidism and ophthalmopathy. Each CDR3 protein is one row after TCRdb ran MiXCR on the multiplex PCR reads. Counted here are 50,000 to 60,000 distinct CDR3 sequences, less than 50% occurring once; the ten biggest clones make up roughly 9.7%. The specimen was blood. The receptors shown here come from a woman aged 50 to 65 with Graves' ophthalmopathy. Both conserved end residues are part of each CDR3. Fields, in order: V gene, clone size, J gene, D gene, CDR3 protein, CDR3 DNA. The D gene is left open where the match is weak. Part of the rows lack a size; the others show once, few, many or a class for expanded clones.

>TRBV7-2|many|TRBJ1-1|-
CASSLGSGGGVTEAFF
TGTGCCAGCAGCTTAGGTTCTGGGGGGGGGGTCACTGAAGCTTTCTTT
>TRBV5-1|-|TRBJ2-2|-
CASTFGGQGNTGELFF
TGCGCCAGCACCTTCGGGGGGCAAGGGAACACCGGGGAGCTGTTTTTT
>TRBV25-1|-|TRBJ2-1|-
CASGGATYEQFF
TGTGCCAGCGGGGGGGCTACCTATGAGCAGTTCTTC
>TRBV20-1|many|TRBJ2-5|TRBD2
CSASGSSGSSETQYF
TGCAGTGCTAGTGGGTCTAGCGGTTCCTCGGAGACCCAGTACTTC
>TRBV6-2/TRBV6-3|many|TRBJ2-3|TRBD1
CASVNWDRPSDTQYF
TGTGCCAGCGTAAACTGGGACAGACCATCAGATACGCAGTATTTT
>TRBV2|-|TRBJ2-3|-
CASLRGSTDTQYF
TGTGCCAGCCTCCGTGGCAGTACAGATACGCAGTATTTT
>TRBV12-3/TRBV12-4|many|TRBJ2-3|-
CASSLGETDTQYF
TGTGCCAGCAGCCTGGGAGAGACAGATACGCAGTATTTT
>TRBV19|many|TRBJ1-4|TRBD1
CASSTDRWGNGGEKLFF
TGTGCCAGTAGTACGGACAGGTGGGGGAACGGTGGTGAAAAACTGTTTTTT
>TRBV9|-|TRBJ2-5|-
CASTIQGLNHETQYF
TGTGCCAGCACGATCCAGGGGCTGAACCATGAGACCCAGTACTTC
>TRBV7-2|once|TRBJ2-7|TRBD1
CASSLGGTAYEQYF
TGTGCCAGCAGCTTAGGGGGGACAGCCTACGAGCAGTACTTC
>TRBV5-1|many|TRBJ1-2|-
CASSLDSYGYTF
TGCGCCAGCAGCTTGGACAGCTATGGCTACACCTTC
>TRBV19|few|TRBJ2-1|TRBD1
CASSPGQGFGNEQFF
TGTGCCAGTAGTCCAGGACAGGGCTTTGGCAATGAGCAGTTCTTC
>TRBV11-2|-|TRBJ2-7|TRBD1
CASSNLRDRGSYEQYF
TGTGCCAGCAGCAACCTCCGGGACAGGGGATCCTACGAGCAGTACTTC
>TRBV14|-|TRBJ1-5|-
CASSPGLAGLTYEHF
TGTGCCAGCAGCCCGGGACTAGCGGGACTTACCTACGAGCATTTT
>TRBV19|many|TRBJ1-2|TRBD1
CASSIESATGRYGYTF
TGTGCCAGTAGTATAGAGAGCGCGACAGGGAGATATGGCTACACCTTC
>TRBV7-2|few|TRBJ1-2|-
CASSLALRGGYTF
TGTGCTAGCAGCTTGGCCCTGAGGGGTGGCTACACCTTC
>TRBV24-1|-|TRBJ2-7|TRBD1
CATSDWGQGGSYEQYF
TGTGCCACCAGTGATTGGGGACAGGGAGGCTCCTACGAGCAGTACTTC
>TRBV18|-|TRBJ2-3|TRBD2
CASSLLAGGLPDTQYF
TGTGCCAGCTCATTACTAGCGGGAGGTTTGCCAGATACGCAGTATTTT
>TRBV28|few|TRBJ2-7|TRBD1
CASSRNRDSSAYEQYF
TGTGCCAGCAGCCGGAACCGGGACAGTAGCGCCTACGAGCAGTACTTC
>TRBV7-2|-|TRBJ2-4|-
CASSFWRGMDQNIQYF
TGTGCCAGCAGCTTCTGGCGTGGGATGGACCAGAACATTCAGTACTTC
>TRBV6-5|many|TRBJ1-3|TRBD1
CASSYSTGASSGNTIYF
TGTGCCAGCAGTTACTCGACAGGGGCGAGCTCTGGAAACACCATATATTTT